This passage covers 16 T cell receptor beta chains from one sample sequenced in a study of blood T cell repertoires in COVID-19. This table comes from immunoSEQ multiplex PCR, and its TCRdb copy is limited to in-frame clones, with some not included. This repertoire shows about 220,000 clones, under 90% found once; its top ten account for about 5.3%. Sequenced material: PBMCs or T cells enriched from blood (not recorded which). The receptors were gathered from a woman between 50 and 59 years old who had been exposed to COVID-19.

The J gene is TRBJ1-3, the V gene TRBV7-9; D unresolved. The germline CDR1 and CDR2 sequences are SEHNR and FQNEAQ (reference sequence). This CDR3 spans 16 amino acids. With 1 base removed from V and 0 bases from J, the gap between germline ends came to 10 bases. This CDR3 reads CASSLGGSVSGNTIYF. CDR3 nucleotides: TGTGCCAGCAGCTTAGGTGGCAGCGTCTCTGGAAACACCATATATTTT.

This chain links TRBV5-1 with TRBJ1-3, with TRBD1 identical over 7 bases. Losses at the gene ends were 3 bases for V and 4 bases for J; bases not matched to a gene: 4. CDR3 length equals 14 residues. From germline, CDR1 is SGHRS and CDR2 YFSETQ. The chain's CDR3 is CASSSGTDGNTIYF. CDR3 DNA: TGCGCCAGCAGCTCTGGGACAGACGGAAACACCATATATTTT.

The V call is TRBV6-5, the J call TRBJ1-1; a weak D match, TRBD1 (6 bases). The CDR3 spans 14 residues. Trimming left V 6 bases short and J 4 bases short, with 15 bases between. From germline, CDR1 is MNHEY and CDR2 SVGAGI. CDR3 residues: CASRNEGVGTEAFF. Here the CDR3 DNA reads TGTGCCAGCAGAAATGAGGGGGTAGGCACTGAAGCTTTCTTT.

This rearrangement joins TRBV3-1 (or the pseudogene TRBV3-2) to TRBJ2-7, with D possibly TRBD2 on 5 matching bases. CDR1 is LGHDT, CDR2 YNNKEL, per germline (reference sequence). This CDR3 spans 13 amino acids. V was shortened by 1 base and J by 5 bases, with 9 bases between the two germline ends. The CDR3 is CASSQGRQDEQYF. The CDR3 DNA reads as TGTGCCAGCAGCCAAGGGAGGCAGGACGAGCAGTACTTC.

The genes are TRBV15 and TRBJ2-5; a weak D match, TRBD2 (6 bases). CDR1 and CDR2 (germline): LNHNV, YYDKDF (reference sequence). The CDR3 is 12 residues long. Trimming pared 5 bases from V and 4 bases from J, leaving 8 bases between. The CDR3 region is CATSPGGETQYF. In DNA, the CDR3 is TGTGCCACCAGCCCCGGGGGAGAGACCCAGTACTTC.

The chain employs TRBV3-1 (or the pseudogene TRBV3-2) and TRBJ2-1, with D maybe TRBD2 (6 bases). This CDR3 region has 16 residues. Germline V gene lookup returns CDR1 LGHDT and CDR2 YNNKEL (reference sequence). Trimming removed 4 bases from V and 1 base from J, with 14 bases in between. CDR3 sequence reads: CASSRLGGVSYNEQFF. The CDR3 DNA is TGTGCCAGCAGCCGGCTCGGCGGGGTTTCCTACAATGAGCAGTTCTTC.

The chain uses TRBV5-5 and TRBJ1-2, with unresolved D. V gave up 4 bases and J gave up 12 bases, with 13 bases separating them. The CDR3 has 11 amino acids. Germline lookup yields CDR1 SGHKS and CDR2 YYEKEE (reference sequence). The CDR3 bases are TGTGCCAGCAGCCAGGAAACTCTGAACACCTTC. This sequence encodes CASSQETLNTF.

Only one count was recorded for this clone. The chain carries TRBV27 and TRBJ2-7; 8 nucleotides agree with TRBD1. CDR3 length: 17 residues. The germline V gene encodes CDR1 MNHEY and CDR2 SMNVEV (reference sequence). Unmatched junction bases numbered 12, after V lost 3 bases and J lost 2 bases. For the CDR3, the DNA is TGTGCCAGCAGTTTTAGGGCTTTGACAGGGGCCACCTACGAGCAGTACTTC. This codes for CASSFRALTGATYEQYF.

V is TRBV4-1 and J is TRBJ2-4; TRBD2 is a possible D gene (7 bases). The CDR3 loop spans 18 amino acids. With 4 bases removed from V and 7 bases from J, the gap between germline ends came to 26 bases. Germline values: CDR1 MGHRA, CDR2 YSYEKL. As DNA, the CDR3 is TGCGCCAGCAGCCCAGCCCTCCTCCAGGGGAGGGGAAGGAACATTCAGTACTTC. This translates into CASSPALLQGRGRNIQYF.

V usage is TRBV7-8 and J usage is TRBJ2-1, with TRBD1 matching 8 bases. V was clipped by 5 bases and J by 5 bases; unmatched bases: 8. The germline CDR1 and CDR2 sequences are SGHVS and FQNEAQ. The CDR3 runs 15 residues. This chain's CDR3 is CASSPRDRYDNEQFF. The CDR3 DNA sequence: TGTGCCAGCAGCCCTCGGGACAGGTATGACAATGAGCAGTTCTTC.

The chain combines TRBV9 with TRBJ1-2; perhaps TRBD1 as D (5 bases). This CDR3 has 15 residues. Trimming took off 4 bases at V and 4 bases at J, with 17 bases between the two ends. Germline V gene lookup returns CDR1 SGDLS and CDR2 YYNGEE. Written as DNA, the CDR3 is TGTGCCAGCAGCTTAACAGGACCCGGCGGCTATGGCTACACCTTC. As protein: CASSLTGPGGYGYTF.

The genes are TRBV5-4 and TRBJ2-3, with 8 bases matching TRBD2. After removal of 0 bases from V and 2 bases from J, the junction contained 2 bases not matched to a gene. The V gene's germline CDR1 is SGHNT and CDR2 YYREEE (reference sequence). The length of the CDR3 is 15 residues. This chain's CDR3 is CASSLERGPTDTQYF. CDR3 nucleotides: TGTGCCAGCAGCTTGGAGCGGGGGCCCACAGATACGCAGTATTTT. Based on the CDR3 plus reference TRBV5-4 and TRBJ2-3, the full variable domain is ETGVTQSPTHLIKTRGQQVTLRCSSQSGHNTVSWYQQALGQGPQFIFQYYREEENGRGNFPPRFSGLQFPNYSSELNVNALELDDSALYLCASSLERGPTDTQYFGPGTRLTVL.

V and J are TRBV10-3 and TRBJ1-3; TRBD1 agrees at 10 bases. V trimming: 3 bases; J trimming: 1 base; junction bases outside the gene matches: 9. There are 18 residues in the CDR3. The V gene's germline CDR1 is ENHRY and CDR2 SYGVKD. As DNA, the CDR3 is TGTGCCATCAGTGATCCCCATGAGGACAGGGGGTCTGGAAACACCATATATTTT. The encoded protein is CAISDPHEDRGSGNTIYF.

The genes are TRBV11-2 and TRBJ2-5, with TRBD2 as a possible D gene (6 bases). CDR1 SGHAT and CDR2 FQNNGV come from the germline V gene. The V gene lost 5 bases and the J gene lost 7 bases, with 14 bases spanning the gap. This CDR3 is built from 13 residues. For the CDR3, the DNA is TGTGCCAGCAGCCTCACTCCGGGGGTGACCCAGTACTTC. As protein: CASSLTPGVTQYF.

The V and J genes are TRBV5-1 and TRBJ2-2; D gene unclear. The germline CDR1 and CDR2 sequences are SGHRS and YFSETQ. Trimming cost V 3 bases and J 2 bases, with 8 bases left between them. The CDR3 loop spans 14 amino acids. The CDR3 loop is CASSSSFNTGELFF. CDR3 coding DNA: TGCGCCAGCAGCTCAAGCTTTAACACCGGGGAGCTGTTTTTT. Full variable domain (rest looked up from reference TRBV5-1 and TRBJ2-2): KAGVTQTPRYLIKTRGQQVTLSCSPISGHRSVSWYQQTPGQGLQFLFEYFSETQRNKGNFPGRFSGRQFSNSRSEMNVSTLELGDSALYLCASSSSFNTGELFFGEGSRLTVL.

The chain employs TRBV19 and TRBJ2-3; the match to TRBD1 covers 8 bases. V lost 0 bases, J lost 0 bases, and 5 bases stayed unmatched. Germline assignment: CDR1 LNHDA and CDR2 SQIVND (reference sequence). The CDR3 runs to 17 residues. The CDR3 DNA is TGTGCCAGTAGTATAGATCTATGGACAGGGAGCACAGATACGCAGTATTTT. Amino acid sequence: CASSIDLWTGSTDTQYF.